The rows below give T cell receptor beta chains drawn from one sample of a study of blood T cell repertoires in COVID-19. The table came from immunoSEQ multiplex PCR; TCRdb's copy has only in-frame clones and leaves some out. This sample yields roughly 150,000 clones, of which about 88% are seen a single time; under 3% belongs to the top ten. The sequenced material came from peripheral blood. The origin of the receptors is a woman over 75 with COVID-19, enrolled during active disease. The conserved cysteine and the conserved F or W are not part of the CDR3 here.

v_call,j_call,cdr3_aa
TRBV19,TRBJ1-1,ASSYRNTEAF
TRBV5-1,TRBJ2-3,ASSLQGTGNTDTQY
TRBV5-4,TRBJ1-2,ASSLKTRAHYGYT
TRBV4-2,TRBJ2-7,ASSQDLPGLAGVTYEQY
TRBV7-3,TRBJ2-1,ASSTTATSGRALEQF
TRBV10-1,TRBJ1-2,ASSEEAHSDRRNYGYT
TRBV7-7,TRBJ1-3,ASSAEPPGLLGSGNTIY
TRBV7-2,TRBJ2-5,ASRGPSWETQY
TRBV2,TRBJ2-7,ASSREQGFLSGGKYEQY
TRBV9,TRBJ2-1,ASSDPNSNEQF
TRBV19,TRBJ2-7,ASSPEGRYYEQY
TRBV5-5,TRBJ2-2,ASSPLAGDYTGELF
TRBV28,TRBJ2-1,ASSLRWLAIEQF
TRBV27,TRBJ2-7,ASRVAGTSEQY
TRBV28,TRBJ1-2,ASSPPGNRYGYT
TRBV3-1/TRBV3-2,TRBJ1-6,ASSRTGDNSPLH
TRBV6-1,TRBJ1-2,ASSGSRTGGAGSYGYT
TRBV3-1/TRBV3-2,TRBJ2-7,ASSLGTSGTLYEQY
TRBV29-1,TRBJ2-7,SVAGLLLPYEQY
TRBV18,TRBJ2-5,ASSSSGGSKTQY
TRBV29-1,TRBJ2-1,SVDGLAGGNEQF
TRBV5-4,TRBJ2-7,ASSLAVTSGSVGQY
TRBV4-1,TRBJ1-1,ASSQETGRAEAF
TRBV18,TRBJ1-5,ASSPNSNQPQH
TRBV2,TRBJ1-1,ASSSGTANTEAF
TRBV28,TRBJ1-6,ASQRPGQAFSPLH
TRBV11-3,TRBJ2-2,ASSLAASGELF
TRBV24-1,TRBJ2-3,ATSDWLGGTDTQY
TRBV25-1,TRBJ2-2,ASSAGTGELF